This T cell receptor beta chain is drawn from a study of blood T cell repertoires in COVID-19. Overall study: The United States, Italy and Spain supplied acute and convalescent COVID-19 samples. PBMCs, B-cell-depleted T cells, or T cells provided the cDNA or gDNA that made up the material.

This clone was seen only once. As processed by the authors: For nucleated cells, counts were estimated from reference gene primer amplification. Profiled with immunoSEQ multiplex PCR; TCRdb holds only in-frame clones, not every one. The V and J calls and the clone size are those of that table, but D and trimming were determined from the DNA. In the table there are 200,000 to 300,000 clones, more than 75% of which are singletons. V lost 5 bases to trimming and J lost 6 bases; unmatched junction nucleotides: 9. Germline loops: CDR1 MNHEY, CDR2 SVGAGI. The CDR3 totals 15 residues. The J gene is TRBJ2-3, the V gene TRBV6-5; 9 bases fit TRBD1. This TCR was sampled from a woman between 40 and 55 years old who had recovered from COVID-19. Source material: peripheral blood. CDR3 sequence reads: CASSPGTGSRDTQYF. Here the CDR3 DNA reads TGTGCCAGCAGTCCAGGGACAGGGAGCAGGGATACGCAGTATTTT.